This is a list of T cell receptor beta chains from one sample in a study of blood T cell repertoires in COVID-19. Assay: immunoSEQ multiplex PCR; the TCRdb copy retains only in-frame clones and omits some. The table includes fewer than 300,000 clones, approximately 90% detected once. The source material was PBMCs or T cells enriched from blood (not recorded which). These receptors originate from a young man who had recovered from COVID-19. The CDR3 runs from the conserved cysteine through the conserved F or W. D genes are given only for firm matches. Only part of the rows carry a size: once, few, many, or a class if the clone is expanded.

CDR3,DNA,J,size,D,length,V
CASSPGGGENTEAFF,TGTGCCAGCTCACCAGGGGGCGGCGAGAACACTGAAGCTTTCTTT,TRBJ1-1,-,-,15,TRBV18
CASSLSGSGYEQYF,TGTGCCAGCAGCTTAAGCGGGAGCGGGTACGAGCAGTACTTC,TRBJ2-7,-,TRBD2,14,TRBV11-3
CASSLGDTYEQYF,TGTGCTAGCAGCTTAGGAGATACCTACGAGCAGTACTTC,TRBJ2-7,-,-,13,TRBV7-7
CASSLGWGRGREKLFF,TGTGCCAGCAGCTTAGGCTGGGGCAGGGGGCGTGAAAAACTGTTTTTT,TRBJ1-4,-,TRBD1,16,TRBV7-2
CASSLGTSYEQYF,TGTGCCAGCAGCTTAGGGACATCCTACGAGCAGTACTTC,TRBJ2-7,-,-,13,TRBV11-3
CASSMSTGRPNTLNTEAFF,TGTGCCAGCAGCATGTCCACAGGGCGCCCCAACACCTTGAACACTGAAGCTTTCTTT,TRBJ1-1,few,-,19,TRBV21-1
CASSEVLGLEGYTF,TGTGCCAGCAGTGAAGTGCTGGGACTTGAGGGCTACACCTTC,TRBJ1-2,-,-,14,TRBV2
CASSAPGTAGNTIYF,TGTGCCAGCAGTGCCCCTGGGACAGCTGGAAACACCATATATTTT,TRBJ1-3,-,TRBD1,15,TRBV25-1
CASSPGQVQETQYF,TGCGCCAGCAGCCCGGGACAGGTTCAAGAGACCCAGTACTTC,TRBJ2-5,-,TRBD1,14,TRBV5-1
CAWSVQGLYNEQFF,TGTGCCTGGAGTGTCCAGGGCCTATACAATGAGCAGTTCTTC,TRBJ2-1,once,-,14,TRBV30
CASSQVNRGLSGANVLTF,TGCGCCAGCAGCCAAGTTAACAGGGGCTTATCTGGGGCCAACGTCCTGACTTTC,TRBJ2-6,-,TRBD1,18,TRBV4-1
CASSLAEPNTGELFF,TGTGCCAGCAGCTTAGCGGAGCCGAACACCGGGGAGCTGTTTTTT,TRBJ2-2,-,-,15,TRBV7-9
CASSQDWIGLYNEQFF,TGTGCCAGCAGCCAAGACTGGATAGGACTCTACAATGAGCAGTTCTTC,TRBJ2-1,once,-,16,TRBV3-1/TRBV3-2
CAWSVRGRQGAFF,TGTGCCTGGAGTGTACGAGGAAGGCAAGGAGCTTTCTTT,TRBJ1-1,-,-,13,TRBV30
CASSIGGLVQETQYF,TGTGCCAGTAGTATAGGAGGGTTGGTACAAGAGACCCAGTACTTC,TRBJ2-5,-,-,15,TRBV19
CASSPGLAGAVDTQYF,TGTGCCAGCAGCCCAGGACTAGCGGGAGCGGTAGATACGCAGTATTTT,TRBJ2-3,-,TRBD2,16,TRBV11-2
CATSRDRGSFSPLHF,TGTGCCACCAGCAGAGACAGGGGATCGTTTTCACCCCTCCACTTT,TRBJ1-6,-,-,15,TRBV15
CASSLQGGGHRTYEQYF,TGTGCCAGCAGTTTACAAGGGGGGGGACATAGAACCTACGAGCAGTACTTC,TRBJ2-7,-,-,17,TRBV28
CASSLALSGSHYEQYF,TGTGCCAGCAGCTTAGCTCTTAGCGGGTCACACTACGAGCAGTACTTC,TRBJ2-7,-,TRBD2,16,TRBV5-5
CATRVSQATGELFF,TGTGCCACCCGGGTGAGCCAAGCCACCGGGGAGCTGTTTTTT,TRBJ2-2,-,-,14,TRBV5-5
CASVLPGTDTQYF,TGCGCCAGCGTATTGCCGGGGACAGATACGCAGTATTTT,TRBJ2-3,-,-,13,TRBV5-1
CASRRGQGTGELFF,TGTGCCAGCAGGCGAGGACAAGGAACCGGGGAGCTGTTTTTT,TRBJ2-2,few,-,14,TRBV7-2
CASSRERTGGVYEQYF,TGCGCCAGCAGCCGGGAAAGGACAGGGGGCGTCTACGAGCAGTACTTC,TRBJ2-7,-,TRBD1,16,TRBV4-1
CASSQGSGRTSTDTQYF,TGCGCCAGCAGCCAGGGGTCTGGGAGGACGAGCACAGATACGCAGTATTTT,TRBJ2-3,-,-,17,TRBV4-1
CASSLGQGAGGQPQHF,TGTGCCAGCAGCCTCGGACAGGGGGCAGGTGGTCAGCCCCAGCATTTT,TRBJ1-5,-,TRBD1,16,TRBV7-9
CASSFGTSRYNEQFF,TGCGCCAGCAGCTTCGGGACTAGCCGCTACAATGAGCAGTTCTTC,TRBJ2-1,-,TRBD2,15,TRBV5-1
CASSLESSRTNVLTF,TGCGCCAGCAGCTTGGAATCATCGAGAACCAACGTCCTGACTTTC,TRBJ2-6,-,-,15,TRBV5-1
CSVEDGAEQYF,TGCAGCGTTGAAGATGGGGCCGAGCAGTACTTC,TRBJ2-7,once,-,11,TRBV29-1
CASSRQGVVYEQYF,TGTGCCAGCAGCCGACAGGGCGTGGTCTACGAGCAGTACTTC,TRBJ2-7,-,TRBD1,14,TRBV3-1/TRBV3-2
CASREAASNQETQYF,TGCGCCAGCAGGGAGGCGGCCAGCAACCAAGAGACCCAGTACTTC,TRBJ2-5,-,-,15,TRBV5-1
CASSPGQEYTIYF,TGTGCCAGCTCACCGGGGCAGGAATACACCATATATTTT,TRBJ1-3,-,-,13,TRBV18
CASNSYGYTF,TGTGCCAGTAACAGCTATGGCTACACCTTC,TRBJ1-2,-,-,10,TRBV19
CASSAQVSSYNEQFF,TGTGCCAGCAGCGCCCAGGTGAGCTCCTACAATGAGCAGTTCTTC,TRBJ2-1,once,-,15,TRBV5-6
CASSRPGEGHYGYTF,TGTGCCAGCAGTCGCCCGGGCGAGGGCCACTATGGCTACACCTTC,TRBJ1-2,-,-,15,TRBV28
CAIRPSGTANEKLFF,TGTGCCATTCGACCATCAGGGACAGCTAATGAAAAACTGTTTTTT,TRBJ1-4,-,TRBD1,15,TRBV6-5
CAISESAGGDTDTQYF,TGTGCCATCAGTGAGTCTGCGGGAGGTGACACAGATACGCAGTATTTT,TRBJ2-3,once,TRBD2,16,TRBV10-3
CASSHTFAGTGTYEQYF,TGTGCCAGCAGCCACACATTCGCCGGGACAGGGACCTACGAGCAGTACTTC,TRBJ2-7,-,TRBD1,17,TRBV11-3
CAISPREGGSPLHF,TGTGCCATCAGCCCCCGGGAAGGAGGGTCACCCCTCCACTTT,TRBJ1-6,few,-,14,TRBV10-3
CASSEVQTGRAFF,TGTGCCAGCAGTGAAGTTCAAACAGGGCGAGCTTTCTTT,TRBJ1-1,-,-,13,TRBV6-1
CATSKLDQETQYF,TGTGCCACCAGCAAACTAGATCAAGAGACCCAGTACTTC,TRBJ2-5,-,-,13,TRBV15
CASSISGTDYNEQFF,TGCGCCAGCAGTATCTCCGGGACAGATTACAATGAGCAGTTCTTC,TRBJ2-1,-,TRBD1,15,TRBV5-1
CASSRGTEYGYTF,TGTGCCAGCAGTAGAGGGACTGAATATGGCTACACCTTC,TRBJ1-2,-,-,13,TRBV6-5
CASSPNRGPETQYF,TGTGCCAGCTCACCCAACAGGGGCCCGGAGACCCAGTACTTC,TRBJ2-5,-,TRBD1,14,TRBV18
CASSLGNGMNTEAFF,TGTGCCAGCAGCCTCGGGAACGGTATGAACACTGAAGCTTTCTTT,TRBJ1-1,-,-,15,TRBV11-2
CASSQGAGGYTF,TGTGCCAGCAGCCAGGGGGCCGGCGGCTACACCTTC,TRBJ1-2,-,-,12,TRBV3-1/TRBV3-2
CASSFRVVETQYF,TGTGCCAGCAGCTTCAGGGTAGTGGAGACCCAGTACTTC,TRBJ2-5,-,-,13,TRBV5-8